Listed below are T cell receptor beta chains from one sample, sequenced in a study of breast tumors, draining lymph nodes, adjacent tissues. TCRdb called the multiplex PCR reads again in MiXCR, with one record for every CDR3 protein. This table holds about 300,000 distinct CDR3 sequences, around 31% found once. Sequenced material: axillary lymph node tissue. The origin of the receptors is a female donor with breast cancer. Some clones in this sample may be carry-over from other donors' samples. CDR3s include the opening cysteine and the closing phenylalanine or tryptophan. The order of the fields is J gene, CDR3 length, V gene, clone size, D gene, CDR3 DNA, CDR3 protein. The D gene is left open where the match is weak. Not every row has a clone size; where given, it reads once, few, many or a size class.

j_gene: TRBJ2-7
len: 14
v_gene: TRBV5-6
abundance: many
d_gene: .
CDR3nt: TGTGCCAGCAGCTTGGAATCAGGGGCCTTGGGGCAGTACTTC
CDR3aa: CASSLESGALGQYF

j_gene: TRBJ2-3
len: 16
v_gene: TRBV10-1
abundance: .
d_gene: .
CDR3nt: TGTGCCAGCTCGTGGGGGGACCCCCCCCGCACAGATACGCAGAATTTT
CDR3aa: CASSWGDPPRTDTQNF

j_gene: TRBJ1-4
len: 15
v_gene: TRBV2
abundance: many
d_gene: TRBD1
CDR3nt: TGTGCCAGCAGCGACAGGGGGAGAACTAATGAAAAACTGTTTTTT
CDR3aa: CASSDRGRTNEKLFF

j_gene: TRBJ2-1
len: 17
v_gene: TRBV11-3
abundance: many
d_gene: TRBD1
CDR3nt: TGTGCCAGCAGCTTAGTTATCGGGACAGGGGACATCAATGAGCAGTTCTTC
CDR3aa: CASSLVIGTGDINEQFF

j_gene: TRBJ2-3
len: 12
v_gene: TRBV30
abundance: many
d_gene: .
CDR3nt: TGTGCCTGGAGTGTTGCGGGAGATACGCAGTATTTT
CDR3aa: CAWSVAGDTQYF

j_gene: TRBJ1-2
len: 14
v_gene: TRBV27
abundance: .
d_gene: .
CDR3nt: TGTGCCAGCAGTGACGGGGGGGGTGCCTATGGCTACGCCTTC
CDR3aa: CASSDGGGAYGYAF

j_gene: TRBJ1-5
len: 16
v_gene: TRBV20-1
abundance: few
d_gene: .
CDR3nt: TGCAGTGCTAGAGGTACAGGGAGGGATACCAATCAGCCCCAGCATTTT
CDR3aa: CSARGTGRDTNQPQHF

j_gene: TRBJ2-3
len: 13
v_gene: TRBV20-1
abundance: many
d_gene: .
CDR3nt: TGCAGTGCTAGGGATGCGAGGGCAGATACGCAGTATTTT
CDR3aa: CSARDARADTQYF

j_gene: TRBJ1-6
len: 17
v_gene: TRBV10-3
abundance: many
d_gene: TRBD1
CDR3nt: TGTGCCATCAGTGAGTCCTTTCAGACAGGGGGAAATTCACCCCTCCACTTT
CDR3aa: CAISESFQTGGNSPLHF

j_gene: TRBJ1-5
len: 16
v_gene: TRBV24-1
abundance: .
d_gene: .
CDR3nt: TGTGCCACCAGTGATTTGTCCGGGGACAGCAATCAGCCCCAGCATTTT
CDR3aa: CATSDLSGDSNQPQHF

j_gene: TRBJ2-2
len: 15
v_gene: TRBV19
abundance: many
d_gene: TRBD1
CDR3nt: TGTGCCAGTAGTTCCCCGGGACAGGGGTCCGGGGAGCTGTTTTTT
CDR3aa: CASSSPGQGSGELFF

j_gene: TRBJ1-2
len: 15
v_gene: TRBV9
abundance: many
d_gene: .
CDR3nt: TGTGCCAGCAGCGTAGGTGCGGACGGCAACTATGGCTACACCTTC
CDR3aa: CASSVGADGNYGYTF

j_gene: TRBJ2-1
len: 16
v_gene: TRBV11-3
abundance: once
d_gene: TRBD2
CDR3nt: TGTGCCAGCAACACAGACACTAGCGGGACCGTAAATGAGCAGTTCTTC
CDR3aa: CASNTDTSGTVNEQFF

j_gene: TRBJ1-2
len: 16
v_gene: TRBV15
abundance: .
d_gene: .
CDR3nt: TGTGCCACCAGCAGAGACCCGCAGGGTCAGAACTATGGCTACACCTTC
CDR3aa: CATSRDPQGQNYGYTF